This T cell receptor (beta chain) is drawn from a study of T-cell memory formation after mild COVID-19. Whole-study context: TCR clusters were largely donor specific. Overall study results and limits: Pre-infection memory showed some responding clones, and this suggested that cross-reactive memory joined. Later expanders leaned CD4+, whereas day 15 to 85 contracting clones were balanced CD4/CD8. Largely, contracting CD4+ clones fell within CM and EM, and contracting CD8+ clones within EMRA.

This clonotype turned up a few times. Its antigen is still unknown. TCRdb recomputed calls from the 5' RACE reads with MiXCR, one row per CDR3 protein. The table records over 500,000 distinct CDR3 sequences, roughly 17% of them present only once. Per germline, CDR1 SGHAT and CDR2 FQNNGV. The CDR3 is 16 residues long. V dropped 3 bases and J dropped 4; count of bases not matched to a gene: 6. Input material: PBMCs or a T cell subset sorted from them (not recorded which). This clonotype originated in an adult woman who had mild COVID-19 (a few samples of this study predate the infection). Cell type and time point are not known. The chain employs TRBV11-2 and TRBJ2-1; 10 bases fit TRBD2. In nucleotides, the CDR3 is TGTGCCAGCAGCTTCACCGGGACTAGCGCGTACAATGAGCAGTTCTTC. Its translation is CASSFTGTSAYNEQFF.